The T cell receptor (beta chain) described here comes from a study of identical twins. Deletions cut 0 bases from V and 5 bases from J, with 2 bases between. The germline V gene encodes CDR1 KGHSY and CDR2 FQNENV. The CDR3 covers 11 residues. The table lists this clonotype with many counts. TCRdb recomputed calls from the 5' RACE reads with MiXCR, one row per CDR3 protein. The top ten clones hold roughly 15% of a sample with under 300,000 distinct CDR3 sequences, 6% to 7% of them seen once. This same sample was also taken into another study, of T cells expressing NK-cell markers.

Material: CD8+ T cells sorted from blood. This receptor was identified in a woman aged 18-35 years in good health. The chain combines TRBV16 with TRBJ2-7, with D unclear. The CDR3 coding sequence is TGTGCCAGCAGCCAATCCCACGAGCAGTACTTC. Residues: CASSQSHEQYF.